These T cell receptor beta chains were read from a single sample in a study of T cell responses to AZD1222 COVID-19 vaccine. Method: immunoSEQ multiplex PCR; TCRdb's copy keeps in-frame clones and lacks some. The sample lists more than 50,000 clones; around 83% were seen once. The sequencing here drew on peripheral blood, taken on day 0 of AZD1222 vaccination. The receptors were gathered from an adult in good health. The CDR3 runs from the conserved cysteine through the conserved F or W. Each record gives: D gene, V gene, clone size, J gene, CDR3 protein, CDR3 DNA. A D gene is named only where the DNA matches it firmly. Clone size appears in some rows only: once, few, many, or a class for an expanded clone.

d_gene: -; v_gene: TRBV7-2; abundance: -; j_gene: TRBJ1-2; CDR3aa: CASSLGEQTGYTF; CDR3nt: TGTGCCAGCAGCTTAGGGGAACAAACTGGCTACACCTTC
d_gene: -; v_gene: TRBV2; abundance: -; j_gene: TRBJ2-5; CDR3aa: CASSVGSQETQYF; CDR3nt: TGTGCCAGCAGTGTCGGCAGCCAAGAGACCCAGTACTTC
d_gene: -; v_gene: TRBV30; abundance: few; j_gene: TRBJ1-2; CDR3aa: CAWSVRRNYGYTF; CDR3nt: TGTGCCTGGAGTGTACGGAGGAACTATGGCTACACCTTC
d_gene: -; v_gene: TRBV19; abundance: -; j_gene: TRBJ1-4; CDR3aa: CASTPLTSGGEKLFF; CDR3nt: TGTGCCAGTACTCCGCTTACAAGTGGTGGTGAAAAACTGTTTTTT
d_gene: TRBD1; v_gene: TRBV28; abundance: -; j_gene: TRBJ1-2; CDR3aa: CASSQGTGGNGYTF; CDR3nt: TGTGCCAGCAGTCAAGGGACAGGGGGTAATGGCTACACCTTC
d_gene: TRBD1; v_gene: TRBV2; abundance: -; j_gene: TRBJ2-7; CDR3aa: CASRLTPGQGSYEQYF; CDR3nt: TGTGCCAGCAGACTCACCCCTGGACAGGGATCCTACGAGCAGTACTTC
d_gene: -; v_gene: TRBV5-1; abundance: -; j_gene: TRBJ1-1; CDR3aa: CASSSSGGKSSDSTEAFF; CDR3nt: TGCGCCAGCAGCTCGTCCGGGGGTAAATCGTCTGATAGCACTGAAGCTTTCTTT
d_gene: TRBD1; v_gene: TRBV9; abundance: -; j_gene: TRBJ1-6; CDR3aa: CASSAADRDRNSPLHF; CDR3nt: TGTGCCAGCAGCGCGGCAGATCGGGACAGGAATTCACCCCTCCACTTT
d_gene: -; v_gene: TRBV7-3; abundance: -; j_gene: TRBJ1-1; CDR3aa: CASSSGQLNTEAFF; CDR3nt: TGTGCCAGCAGCTCTGGACAGTTGAACACTGAAGCTTTCTTT
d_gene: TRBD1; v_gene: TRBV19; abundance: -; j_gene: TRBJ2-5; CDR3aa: CASTPDRGSTETQYF; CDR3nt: TGTGCCAGTACCCCCGACAGGGGATCAACGGAGACCCAGTACTTC
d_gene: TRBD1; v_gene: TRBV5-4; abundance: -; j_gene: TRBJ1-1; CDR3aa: CASSRTGNAEAFF; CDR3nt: TGTGCCAGCAGCCGGACAGGTAACGCTGAAGCTTTCTTT
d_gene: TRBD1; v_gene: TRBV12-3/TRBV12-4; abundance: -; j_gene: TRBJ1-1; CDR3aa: CASSSAPQRGLPF; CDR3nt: TGTGCCAGCAGTTCAGCCCCACAGAGGGGGCTGCCCTTT
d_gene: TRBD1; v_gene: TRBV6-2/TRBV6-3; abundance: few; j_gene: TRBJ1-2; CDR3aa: CASSLDRGQNGYTF; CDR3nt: TGTGCCAGCAGTCTCGACAGGGGGCAAAATGGCTACACCTTC
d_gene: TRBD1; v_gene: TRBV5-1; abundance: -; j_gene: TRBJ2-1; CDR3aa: CASSTGSYNEQFF; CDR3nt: TGCGCCAGTTCGACAGGGTCCTACAATGAGCAGTTCTTC
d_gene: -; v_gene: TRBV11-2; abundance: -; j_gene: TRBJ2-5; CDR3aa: CASSPRYQETQYF; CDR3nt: TGTGCCAGCAGCCCCCGCTATCAAGAGACCCAGTACTTC
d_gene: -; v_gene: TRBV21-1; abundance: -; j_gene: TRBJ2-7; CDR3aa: CASSKGAKERFYEQYF; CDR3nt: TGTGCCAGCAGCAAAGGGGCGAAGGAAAGATTCTACGAGCAGTACTTC
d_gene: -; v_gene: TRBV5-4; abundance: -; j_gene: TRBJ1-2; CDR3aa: CASSLPGAGGYTF; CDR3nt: TGTGCCAGCAGTCTTCCGGGAGCAGGGGGCTACACCTTC
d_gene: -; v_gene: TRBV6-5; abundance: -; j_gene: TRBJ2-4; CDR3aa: CASSWDIKNIQYF; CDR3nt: TGTGCCAGCAGTTGGGACATTAAAAACATTCAGTACTTC
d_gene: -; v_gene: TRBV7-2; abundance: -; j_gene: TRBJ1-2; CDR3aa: CASSIHSGILGGYTF; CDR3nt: TGTGCCAGCAGCATCCACAGTGGAATATTAGGGGGCTACACCTTC
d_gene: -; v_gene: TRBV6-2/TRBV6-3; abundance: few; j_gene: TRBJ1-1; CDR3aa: CASSYPSFLGTEAFF; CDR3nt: TGTGCCAGCAGTTACCCGTCATTCCTCGGGACTGAAGCTTTCTTT
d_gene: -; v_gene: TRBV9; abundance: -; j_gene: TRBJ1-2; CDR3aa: CASSTRGQLPNYGYTF; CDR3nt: TGTGCCAGCTCAACCCGAGGACAGCTGCCTAACTATGGCTACACCTTC
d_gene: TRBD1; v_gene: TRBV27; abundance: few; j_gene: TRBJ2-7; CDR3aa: CASSLLSGTGAHEQYF; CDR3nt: TGTGCCAGCAGTTTACTATCCGGGACAGGGGCCCACGAGCAGTACTTC
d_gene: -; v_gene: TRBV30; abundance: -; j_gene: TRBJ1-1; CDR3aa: CAWSVANTEAFF; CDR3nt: TGTGCCTGGAGTGTGGCGAACACTGAAGCTTTCTTT
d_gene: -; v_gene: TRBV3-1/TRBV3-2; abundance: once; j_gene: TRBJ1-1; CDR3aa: CASSQDGRQSEAFF; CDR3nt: TGTGCCAGCAGCCAAGATGGGAGACAGTCTGAAGCTTTCTTT
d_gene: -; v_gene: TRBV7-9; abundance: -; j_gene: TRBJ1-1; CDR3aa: CASSWDIGAEAFF; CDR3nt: TGTGCCAGCAGCTGGGACATCGGGGCTGAAGCTTTCTTT
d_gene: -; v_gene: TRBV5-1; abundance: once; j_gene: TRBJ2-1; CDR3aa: CASSPGTEQFF; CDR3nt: TGCGCCAGCAGCCCCGGGACAGAGCAGTTCTTC
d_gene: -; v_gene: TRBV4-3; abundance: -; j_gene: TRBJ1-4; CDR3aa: CASSQGDNFGHTANEKLFF; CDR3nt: TGCGCCAGCAGCCAAGGAGACAATTTCGGCCACACGGCTAATGAAAAACTGTTTTTT
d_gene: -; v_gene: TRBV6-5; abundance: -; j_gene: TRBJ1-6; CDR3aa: CASSYSEVDSPLHF; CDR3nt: TGTGCCAGCAGTTACTCCGAGGTGGATTCACCCCTCCACTTT
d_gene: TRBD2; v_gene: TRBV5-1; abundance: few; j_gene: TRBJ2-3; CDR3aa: CASSRGTSGFIDTQYF; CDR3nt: TGCGCCAGCAGTCGAGGGACTAGCGGGTTTATAGATACGCAGTATTTT
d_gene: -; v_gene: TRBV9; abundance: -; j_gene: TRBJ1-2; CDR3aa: CASSVDGHGSGGYTF; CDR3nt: TGTGCCAGCAGCGTAGACGGTCACGGGTCCGGTGGCTACACCTTC
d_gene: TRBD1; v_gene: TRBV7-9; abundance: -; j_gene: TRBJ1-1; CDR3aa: CASSALRQGDAFF; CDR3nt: TGTGCCAGCAGCGCCCTTCGACAGGGGGACGCTTTCTTT
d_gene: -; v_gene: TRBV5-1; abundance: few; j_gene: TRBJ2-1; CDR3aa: CASSLQGGVWDEQFF; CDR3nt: TGCGCCAGCAGCCTTCAGGGGGGTGTTTGGGATGAGCAGTTCTTC
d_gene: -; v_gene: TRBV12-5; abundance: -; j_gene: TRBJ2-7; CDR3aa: CASGFYGRAYEQYF; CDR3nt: TGTGCTAGTGGTTTCTACGGGCGGGCTTACGAGCAGTACTTC
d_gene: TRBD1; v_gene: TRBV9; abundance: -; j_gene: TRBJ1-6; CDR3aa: CASSVQGAYSPLHF; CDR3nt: TGTGCCAGCAGCGTACAGGGGGCCTATTCACCCCTCCACTTT
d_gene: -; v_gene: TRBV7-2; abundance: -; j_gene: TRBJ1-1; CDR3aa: CASSSQGIEAFF; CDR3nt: TGTGCCAGCAGCTCACAGGGAATTGAAGCTTTCTTT
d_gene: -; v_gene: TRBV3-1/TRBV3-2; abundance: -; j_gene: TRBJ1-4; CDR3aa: CASSHTGTLNEKLFF; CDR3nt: TGTGCCAGCAGCCACACCGGGACACTAAATGAAAAACTGTTTTTT
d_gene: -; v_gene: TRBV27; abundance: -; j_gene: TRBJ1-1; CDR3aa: CASSFNLNTEAFF; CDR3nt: TGTGCCAGCAGTTTTAATTTGAACACTGAAGCTTTCTTT
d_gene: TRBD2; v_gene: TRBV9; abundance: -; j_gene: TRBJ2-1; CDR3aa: CASSPTGTSGRYNEQFF; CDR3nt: TGTGCCAGCAGCCCCACCGGGACTAGCGGGAGATACAATGAGCAGTTCTTC
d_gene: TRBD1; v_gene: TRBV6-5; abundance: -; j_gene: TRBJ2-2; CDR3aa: CASSRQGYATGELFF; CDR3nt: TGTGCCAGCAGTCGACAGGGGTACGCCACCGGGGAGCTGTTTTTT
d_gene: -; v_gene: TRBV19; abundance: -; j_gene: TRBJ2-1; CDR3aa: CASRRGNDYNEQFF; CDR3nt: TGTGCCAGTCGGAGGGGGAACGACTACAATGAGCAGTTCTTC
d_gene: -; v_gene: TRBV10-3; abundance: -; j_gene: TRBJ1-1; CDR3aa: CAISMGTENTEAFF; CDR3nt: TGTGCCATCAGTATGGGGACTGAGAACACTGAAGCTTTCTTT
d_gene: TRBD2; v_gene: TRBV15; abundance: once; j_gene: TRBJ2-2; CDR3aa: CATSRDEGGRAGVGELFF; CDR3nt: TGTGCCACCAGCAGAGATGAAGGCGGGAGGGCCGGAGTCGGGGAGCTGTTTTTT